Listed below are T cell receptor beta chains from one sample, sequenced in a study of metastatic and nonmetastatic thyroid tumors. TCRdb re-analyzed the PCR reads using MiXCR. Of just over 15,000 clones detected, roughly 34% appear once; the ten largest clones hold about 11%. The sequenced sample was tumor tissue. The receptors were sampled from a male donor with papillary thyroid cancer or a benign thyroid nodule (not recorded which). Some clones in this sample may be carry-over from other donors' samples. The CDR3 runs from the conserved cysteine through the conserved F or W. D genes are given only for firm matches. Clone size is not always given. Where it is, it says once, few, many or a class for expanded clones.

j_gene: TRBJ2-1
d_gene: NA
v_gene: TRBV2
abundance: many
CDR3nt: TGTGCCAGCAGTCGGGGCCAGCTCGGGAATGAGCAGTTCTTC
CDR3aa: CASSRGQLGNEQFF

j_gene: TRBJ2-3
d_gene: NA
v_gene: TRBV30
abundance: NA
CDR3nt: TGTGCCTGGAGAGCGTCTACTAGCACAGATACGCAGTATTTT
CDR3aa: CAWRASTSTDTQYF

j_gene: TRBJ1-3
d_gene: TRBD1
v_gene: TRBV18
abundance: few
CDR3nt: TGTGCCAGCTCACCCGGCGTTTCGGGACAGGGGGGAACTGGAAACACCATATATTTT
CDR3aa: CASSPGVSGQGGTGNTIYF

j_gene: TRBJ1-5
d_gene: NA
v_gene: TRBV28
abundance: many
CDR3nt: TGTGCCAGCAGTTTACGCACGGACAGTAACAATCAGCCCCAGCATTTT
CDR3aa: CASSLRTDSNNQPQHF

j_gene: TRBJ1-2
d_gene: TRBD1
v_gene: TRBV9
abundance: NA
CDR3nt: TGTGCCAGCAGCTTAGGAGGGGGCGCCTACTATGGCTACACCTTC
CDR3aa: CASSLGGGAYYGYTF

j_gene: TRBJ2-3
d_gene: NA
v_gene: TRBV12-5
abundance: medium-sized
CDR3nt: TGTGCTAGTGGTTTGGCCCCCTCCTCCGATACGCAGTATTTT
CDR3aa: CASGLAPSSDTQYF

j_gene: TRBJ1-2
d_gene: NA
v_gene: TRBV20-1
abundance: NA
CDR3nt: TGCAGTGCTAGAGAGGCGTTATATGGCTACACCTTC
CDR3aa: CSAREALYGYTF

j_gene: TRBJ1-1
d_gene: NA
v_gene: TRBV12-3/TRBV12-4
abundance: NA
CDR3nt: TGTGCCAGCAGTTTTGATGCAGCAAACACTGAAGCTTTCTTT
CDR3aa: CASSFDAANTEAFF

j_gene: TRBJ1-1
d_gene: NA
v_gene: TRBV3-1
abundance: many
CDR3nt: TGTGCCAGCAGCCAGTTGGGGGCCAACACTGAAGCTTTCTTT
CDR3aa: CASSQLGANTEAFF

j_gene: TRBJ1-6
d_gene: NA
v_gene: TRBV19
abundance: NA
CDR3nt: TGTGCCAGTAGTTCCAGAAAGGGACCGACTTCACACCTCCACTTT
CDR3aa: CASSSRKGPTSHLHF

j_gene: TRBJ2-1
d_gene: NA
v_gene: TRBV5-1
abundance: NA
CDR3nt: TGCGCCAGCAGCTTTGGGCGGTATGAGCAGCTCTTC
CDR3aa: CASSFGRYEQLF

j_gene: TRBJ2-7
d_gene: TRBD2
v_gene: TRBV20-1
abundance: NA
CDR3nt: TGCAGTCTCCGTCTAGCGGGGGGGTGTAGGGTCGAGCAGTACTTC
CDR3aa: CSLRLAGGCRVEQYF

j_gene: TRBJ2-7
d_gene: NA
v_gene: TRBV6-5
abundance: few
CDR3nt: TGTGCCAGCAGTTACCGCCTATCCCCTTCCGACGAGCAGTACTTC
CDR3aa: CASSYRLSPSDEQYF

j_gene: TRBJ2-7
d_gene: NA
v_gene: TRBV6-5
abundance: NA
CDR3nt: TGTGCCAGCAGTTACTCAGGGGGGAGGGGGCCGACCTACGAGCAGTACTTC
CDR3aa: CASSYSGGRGPTYEQYF

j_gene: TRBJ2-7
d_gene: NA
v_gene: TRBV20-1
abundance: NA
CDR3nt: TGCAGTGGGAGGACAAGCGACTACGAGCAGTACTTC
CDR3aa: CSGRTSDYEQYF

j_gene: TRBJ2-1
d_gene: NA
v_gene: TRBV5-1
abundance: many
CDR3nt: TGCGCCAGCAGCTTGGAGGCGTTCAATGAGCAGTTCTTC
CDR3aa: CASSLEAFNEQFF

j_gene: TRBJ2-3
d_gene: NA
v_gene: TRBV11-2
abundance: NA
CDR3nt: TGTGCCAGCAGCTGGGCAGGGGTAGATACGCAGTATTTT
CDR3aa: CASSWAGVDTQYF

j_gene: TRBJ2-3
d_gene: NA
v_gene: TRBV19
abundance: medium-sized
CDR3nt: TGTGCCAGTAAACAGGGACGTACAGATACGCAGTATTTT
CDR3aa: CASKQGRTDTQYF

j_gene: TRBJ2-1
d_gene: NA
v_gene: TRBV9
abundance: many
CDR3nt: TGTGCCAGCAGCACAACTAGACTACCCTACAATGAGCAGTTCTTC
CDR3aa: CASSTTRLPYNEQFF

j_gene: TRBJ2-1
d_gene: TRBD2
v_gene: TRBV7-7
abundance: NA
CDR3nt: TGTGCTAGCAGCTTAGGGCTAGCGGGTGGGGGCGGCAATGAGCAGTTCTTC
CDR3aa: CASSLGLAGGGGNEQFF

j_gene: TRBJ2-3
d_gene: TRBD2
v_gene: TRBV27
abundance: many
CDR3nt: TGTGCCAGCAGTCGCCGGGGGGGACTCCTCACAGATACGCAGTATTTT
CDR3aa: CASSRRGGLLTDTQYF

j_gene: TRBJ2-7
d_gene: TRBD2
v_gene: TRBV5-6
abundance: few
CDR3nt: TGTGCCAGCAGCTGGGACTACCACTCCTACGAGCGGTACTTC
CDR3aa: CASSWDYHSYERYF

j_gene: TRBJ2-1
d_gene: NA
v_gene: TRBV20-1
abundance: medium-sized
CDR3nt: TGCAGTGTTCACCGCAGTAGGGCATCCTACAATGAGCAGTTCTTC
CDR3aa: CSVHRSRASYNEQFF

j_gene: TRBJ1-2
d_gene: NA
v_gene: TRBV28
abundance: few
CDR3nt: TGTGCGCTCGGGAGCCGCGGGGGCTACACCTTC
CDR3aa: CALGSRGGYTF

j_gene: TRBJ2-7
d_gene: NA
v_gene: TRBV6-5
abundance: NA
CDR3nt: TGTGCCAGCAGGTACAGGGAGGAGAGCTACGAGCAGTACTTC
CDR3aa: CASRYREESYEQYF

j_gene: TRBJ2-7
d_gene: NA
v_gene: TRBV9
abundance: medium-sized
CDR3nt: TGTGCCAGCAGCGTTGGGTTTGGATATTACGAGCAGTACTTC
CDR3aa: CASSVGFGYYEQYF

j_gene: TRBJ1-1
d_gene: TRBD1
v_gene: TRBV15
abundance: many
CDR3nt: TGTGCCACCAGGGGACAGGGGTTCACTGAAGCTTTCTTT
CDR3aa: CATRGQGFTEAFF

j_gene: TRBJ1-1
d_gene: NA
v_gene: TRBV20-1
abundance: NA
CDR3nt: TGCAGTGATGCCCAGGTTGTGGGCATTGGGAACACTGAAGCTTTCTTT
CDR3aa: CSDAQVVGIGNTEAFF

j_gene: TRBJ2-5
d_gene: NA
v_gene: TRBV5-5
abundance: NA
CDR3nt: TGTGCCAGCAGCTTGCCCAGGACGTACCAAGAGACCCAGTACTTC
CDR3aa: CASSLPRTYQETQYF

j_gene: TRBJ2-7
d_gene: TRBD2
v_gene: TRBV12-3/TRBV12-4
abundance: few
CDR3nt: TGTGCCAGCAGCCCCCCGGGAGGTGGAGACGAGCAGTACTTC
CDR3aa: CASSPPGGGDEQYF

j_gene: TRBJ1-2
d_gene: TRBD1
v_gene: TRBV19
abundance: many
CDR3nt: TGTGCCAGTAGTACCTTCCAGGGACAGGGGGCAATGGGGAATGGCTACACCTTC
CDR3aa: CASSTFQGQGAMGNGYTF

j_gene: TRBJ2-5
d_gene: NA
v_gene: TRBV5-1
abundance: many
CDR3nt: TGCGCCAGCAGCTTGCGGTGGGGAGAGACCCAGTACTTC
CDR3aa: CASSLRWGETQYF

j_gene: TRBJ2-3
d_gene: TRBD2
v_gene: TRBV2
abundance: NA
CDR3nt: TGTGCCAGCAGTGATGGGGTTGGGACTAGCGGAACTAGCACAGATACGCAGTATTTT
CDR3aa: CASSDGVGTSGTSTDTQYF

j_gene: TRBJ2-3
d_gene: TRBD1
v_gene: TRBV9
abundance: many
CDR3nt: TGTGCCAGCAGCGTAGTTTCAGGGGGTGATACGCAGTATTTT
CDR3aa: CASSVVSGGDTQYF

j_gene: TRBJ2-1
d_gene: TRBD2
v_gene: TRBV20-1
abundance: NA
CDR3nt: TGCAGTGCTAGAGCGCCTCTGGGACTAGCGGTTTACAATGAGCAGTTCTTC
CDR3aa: CSARAPLGLAVYNEQFF

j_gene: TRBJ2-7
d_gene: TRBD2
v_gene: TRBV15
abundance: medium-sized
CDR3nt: TGTGCCACCAGCAGAAGGACGGGGGGCTACGAGCAGTACTTC
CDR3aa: CATSRRTGGYEQYF

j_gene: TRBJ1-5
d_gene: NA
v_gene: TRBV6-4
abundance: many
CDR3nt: TGTGCCAGCAGTGACCGATCCAGGGACAATCAGCCCCAGCATTTT
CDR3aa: CASSDRSRDNQPQHF

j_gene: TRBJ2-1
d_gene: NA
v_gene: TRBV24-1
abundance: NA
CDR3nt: TGTGCCACCAGTGATTTAGGTCAGGTGGCCTGCAATGAGCAGTTCTTC
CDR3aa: CATSDLGQVACNEQFF

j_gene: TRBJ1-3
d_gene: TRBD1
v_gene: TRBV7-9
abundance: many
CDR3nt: TGTGCCAGCAGCTTCGGGACAGGGGCTGGAAACACCATATATTTT
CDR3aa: CASSFGTGAGNTIYF

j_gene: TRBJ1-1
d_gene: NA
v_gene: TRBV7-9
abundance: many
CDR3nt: TGTGCCAGCAGCCGCGGACAGAGGGCTGAAGCTTTCTTT
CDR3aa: CASSRGQRAEAFF

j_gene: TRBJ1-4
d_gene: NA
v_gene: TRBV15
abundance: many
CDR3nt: TGTGCCACCCTACCCAACTATGGAAATGAAAAACTGTTTTTT
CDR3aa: CATLPNYGNEKLFF

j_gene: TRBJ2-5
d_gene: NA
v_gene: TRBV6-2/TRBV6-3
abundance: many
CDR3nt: TGTGCCAGCATGGACCTAAAAGAGACCCAGTACTTC
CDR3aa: CASMDLKETQYF

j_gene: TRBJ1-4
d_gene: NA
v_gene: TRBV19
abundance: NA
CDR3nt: TGTGCCAGTAGCCCTGGGGTCGCAACTAATGAAAAACTGTTTTTT
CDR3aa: CASSPGVATNEKLFF

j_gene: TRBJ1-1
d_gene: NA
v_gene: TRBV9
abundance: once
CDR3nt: TGTGCCAGCAGCGTAGGTGGGGGTATGAACACTGAAGCTTTCTTT
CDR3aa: CASSVGGGMNTEAFF

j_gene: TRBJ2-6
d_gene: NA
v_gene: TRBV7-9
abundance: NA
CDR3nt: TGTGCCAGCAGCTTGAAAGCTCTCCTGACTTTC
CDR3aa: CASSLKALLTF

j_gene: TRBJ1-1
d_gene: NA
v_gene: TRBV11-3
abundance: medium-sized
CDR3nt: TGTGCCAGCAGCTTAGGCAGGGGGAACACTGAAGCTTTCTTT
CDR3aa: CASSLGRGNTEAFF

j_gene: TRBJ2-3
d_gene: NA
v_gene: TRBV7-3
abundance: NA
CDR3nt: TGTGCCAGCAGCTTTGCAGGGTCCCGGGATACGCAGTATTTT
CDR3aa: CASSFAGSRDTQYF

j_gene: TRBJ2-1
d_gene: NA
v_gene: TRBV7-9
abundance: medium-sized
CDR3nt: TGTGCCAGCAGCCTTAACAGGGTCCATTTTTACAATGAGCAGTTCTTC
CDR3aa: CASSLNRVHFYNEQFF

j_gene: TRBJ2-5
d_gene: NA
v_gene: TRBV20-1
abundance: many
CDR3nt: TGCAGTGCTAGCAGCTACGCCAGAGAGACCCAGTACTTC
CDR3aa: CSASSYARETQYF

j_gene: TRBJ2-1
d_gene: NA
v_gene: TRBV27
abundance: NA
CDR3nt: TGTGCCAGCAGTTTTAAGTCTCCTTCCTACAATGAGCAGTTCTTC
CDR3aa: CASSFKSPSYNEQFF

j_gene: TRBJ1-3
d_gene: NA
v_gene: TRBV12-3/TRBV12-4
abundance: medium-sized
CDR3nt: TGTGCCAGCAGTCTCTCTGGAAACACCATATATTTT
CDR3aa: CASSLSGNTIYF

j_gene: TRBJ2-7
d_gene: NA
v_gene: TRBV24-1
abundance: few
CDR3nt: TGTGCCACCAGTTACTCGAGATACTCCTACGAGCAGTACTTC
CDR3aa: CATSYSRYSYEQYF

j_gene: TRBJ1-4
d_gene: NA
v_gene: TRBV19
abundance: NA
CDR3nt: TGTGCCAGTAGTCTGGGTGCACCGCCAGAAAAACTGTTTTTT
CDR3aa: CASSLGAPPEKLFF

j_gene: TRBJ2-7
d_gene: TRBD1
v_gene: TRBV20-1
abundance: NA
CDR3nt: TGCAGTGCTAGCGTACAGGGGGAAGGCGAGCAGTACTTC
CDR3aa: CSASVQGEGEQYF